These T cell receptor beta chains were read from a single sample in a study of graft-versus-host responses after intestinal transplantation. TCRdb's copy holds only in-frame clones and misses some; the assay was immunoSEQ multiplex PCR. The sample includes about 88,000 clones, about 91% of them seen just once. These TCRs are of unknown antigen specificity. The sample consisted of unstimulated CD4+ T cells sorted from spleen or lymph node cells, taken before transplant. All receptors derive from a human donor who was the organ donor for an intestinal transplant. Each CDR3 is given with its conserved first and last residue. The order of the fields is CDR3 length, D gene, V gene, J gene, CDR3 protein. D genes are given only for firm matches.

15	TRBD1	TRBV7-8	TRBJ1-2	CASSKNRGDNYGYTF
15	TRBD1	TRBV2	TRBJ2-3	CATERQGASTDTQYF
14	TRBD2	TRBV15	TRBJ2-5	CATSRGGLGETQYF
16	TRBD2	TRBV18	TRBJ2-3	CASSLQREPSTDTQYF
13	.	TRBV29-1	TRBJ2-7	CSVSLGPAHEQYF
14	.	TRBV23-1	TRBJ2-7	CASSHQTGAYEQYF
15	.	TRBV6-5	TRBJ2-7	CASSYSRAGAYEQYF
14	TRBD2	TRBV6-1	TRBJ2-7	CASSDGGATYEQYF
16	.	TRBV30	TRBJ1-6	CAWSQEATSYNSPLHF
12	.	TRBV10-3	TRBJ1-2	CAIGQTGYGYTF
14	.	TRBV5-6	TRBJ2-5	CASSLRGSQETQYF
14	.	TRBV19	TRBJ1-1	CASSYGRPNTEAFF
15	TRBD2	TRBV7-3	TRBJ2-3	CASSLGRGGTDTQYF
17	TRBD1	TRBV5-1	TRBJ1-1	CASSLWTGQFGVPEAFF
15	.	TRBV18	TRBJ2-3	CASSPRGADTDTQYF
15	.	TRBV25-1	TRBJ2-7	CASSEVGGTSYEQYF
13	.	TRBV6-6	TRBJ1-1	CASTAQRNTEAFF
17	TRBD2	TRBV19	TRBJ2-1	CASSIISSGRVYNEQFF
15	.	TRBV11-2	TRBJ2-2	CASSFRGANTGELFF
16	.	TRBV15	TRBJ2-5	CATSRGSAGGQETQYF
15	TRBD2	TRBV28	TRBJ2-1	CAIVPSGRRGNEQFF
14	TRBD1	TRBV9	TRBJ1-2	CASSVVGTGGGYTF
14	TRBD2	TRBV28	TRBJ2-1	CASRRGLATNEQFF
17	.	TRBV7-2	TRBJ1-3	CASSWGGAGVTGNTIYF
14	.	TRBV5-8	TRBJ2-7	CASIREGVSGEQYF